One sample yielded the 18 T cell receptor beta chains listed below, sequenced in a study of CD8+ T cells in alopecia areata. Sample treatment: oral pan-JAK inhibitor, 5-10 mg twice daily. Sequencing relied on a cDNA template that was reverse transcribed from extracted RNA. Sequenced by immunoSEQ multiplex PCR; TCRdb stores in-frame clones only, minus some. The sample carries 150,000 to 200,000 clones, less than 70% recorded once. The sequenced sample was CD4+ T cells sorted from blood, obtained at week 4, from a patient treated with tofacitinib. The receptors were gathered from a human donor with alopecia areata.

This clone was observed a single time. The chain links TRBV9 to TRBJ2-7; 10 nucleotides agree with TRBD1. After removal of 4 bases from V and 1 base from J, the junction contained 5 bases not matched to a gene. Germline V gene lookup returns CDR1 SGDLS and CDR2 YYNGEE. This CDR3 spans 15 amino acids. The CDR3 sequence is CASSLGQGQSYEQYF. In DNA, the CDR3 is TGTGCCAGCAGCCTGGGACAGGGGCAATCCTACGAGCAGTACTTC.

The CDR3 nucleotides read TGTGCCAGCAGCCCCATCGTGAACACTGAAGCTTTCTTT. It is translated as CASSPIVNTEAFF. This chain connects TRBV7-3 to TRBJ1-1; D gene uncertain. The V end was cut by 5 bases, the J end by 0 bases, with 7 bases between. This CDR3 contains 13 residues. CDR1 and CDR2 from the germline V gene are SGHTA and FQGTGA.

This clone was seen a handful of times. The genes are TRBV5-1 and TRBJ2-6; D is ambiguous. The V gene lost 6 bases and the J gene lost 3 bases, with 13 bases spanning the gap. The CDR3 length is 15 residues. Germline V lookup: CDR1 SGHRS, CDR2 YFSETQ. The CDR3 DNA reads as TGCGCCAGCAACGAGCCGGTGAATGGGGCCAACGTCCTGACTTTC. Translation gives CASNEPVNGANVLTF. The whole variable domain, filled in from reference TRBV5-1 and TRBJ2-6, reads KAGVTQTPRYLIKTRGQQVTLSCSPISGHRSVSWYQQTPGQGLQFLFEYFSETQRNKGNFPGRFSGRQFSNSRSEMNVSTLELGDSALYLCASNEPVNGANVLTFGAGSRLTVL.

This clone was observed a few times. The chain combines TRBV2 with TRBJ2-5; D is undetermined. V dropped 10 bases and J dropped 1 base, with 7 bases sitting between them. From germline, CDR1 is SNHLY and CDR2 FYNNEI. This CDR3 spans 11 amino acids. CDR3 sequence reads: CATKFQETQYF. The CDR3 DNA sequence: TGTGCCACTAAGTTCCAAGAGACCCAGTACTTC.

The chain couples TRBV9 to TRBJ2-2; 11 nucleotides align to TRBD2. Germline V gene lookup returns CDR1 SGDLS and CDR2 YYNGEE. This CDR3 is built from 19 residues. V lost 2 bases, J lost 0 bases, and 9 bases stayed unmatched. CDR3 region: CASSVGLAGGPTNTGELFF. CDR3 nucleotide sequence: TGTGCCAGCAGCGTTGGCCTAGCGGGGGGACCAACGAACACCGGGGAGCTGTTTTTT.

V usage is TRBV14 and J usage is TRBJ1-2; D not certain. The CDR3 is 12 amino acids. Trimming cost V 7 bases and J 6 bases, with 12 bases left between them. Per the germline V gene, CDR1 is SGHDN and CDR2 is FVKESK. Here the CDR3 reads CASTRTGDGYTF. The CDR3 nucleotides are TGTGCCAGCACCCGGACCGGGGATGGCTACACCTTC.

J is TRBJ2-4 and V is TRBV30; 11 nucleotides align to TRBD1. From germline, CDR1 is GTSNPN and CDR2 SVGIG (reference sequence). The CDR3 consists of 14 residues. Losses at the gene ends were 3 bases for V and 3 bases for J; bases not matched to a gene: 1. CDR3 sequence: CAWRGTGGKNIQYF. CDR3 nucleotides: TGTGCCTGGAGGGGGACAGGGGGCAAAAACATTCAGTACTTC.

The rearrangement uses TRBV29-1 and TRBJ1-2, with TRBD1 as a possible D gene (5 bases). The CDR3 extends over 15 amino acids. CDR1 and CDR2 from the germline V gene are SQVTM and ANQGSEA. Trimming stripped 1 base from V and 0 bases from J, with 12 bases between. This CDR3 is CSVEGSAGTNYGYTF. The CDR3 DNA reads as TGCAGCGTTGAAGGGTCGGCAGGGACTAACTATGGCTACACCTTC.

V and J are TRBV27 and TRBJ2-3; 9 bases line up with TRBD2. Trimming at V came to 2 bases and at J to 4 bases, leaving 4 bases not matched to a gene. Per germline, CDR1 MNHEY and CDR2 SMNVEV (reference sequence). This CDR3 is built from 15 residues. In DNA, the CDR3 is TGTGCCAGCAGTTTACGAGCGGGGGGCGCAGATACGCAGTATTTT. Its translation is CASSLRAGGADTQYF.

V and J are TRBV6-6 and TRBJ1-2, with unresolved D. The CDR3 runs to 14 residues. V lost 2 bases and J 14 bases, leaving 21 bases between the germline ends. Germline CDR1 and CDR2: MNHNY and SVGAGI (reference sequence). The CDR3 DNA reads as TGTGCCAGCAGTTACAACGACCAGGTTACGATCTATACCTTC. Its translation: CASSYNDQVTIYTF.

The V and J genes are TRBV6-5 and TRBJ1-6; D is unclear. CDR3 size: 14 residues. Germline V gives CDR1 MNHEY, CDR2 SVGAGI. With 0 bases removed from V and 7 bases from J, the gap between germline ends came to 7 bases. The CDR3 is CASSYSRHNSPLHF. In DNA, the CDR3 is TGTGCCAGCAGTTACTCTAGACACAATTCACCCCTCCACTTT.

This chain uses TRBV29-1 with TRBJ1-1; the D gene is possibly TRBD1 (5 bases). The CDR3 has 13 amino acids. The V end lost 4 bases, the J end lost 0 bases, and 9 bases lay between the germline ends. The V gene's germline CDR1 is SQVTM and CDR2 ANQGSEA. CDR3 amino acids: CSVGQTLNTEAFF. CDR3 sequence (DNA): TGCAGCGTTGGACAGACTCTGAACACTGAAGCTTTCTTT.

This clone was seen more than once but under ten times. The V call is TRBV27, the J call TRBJ2-5; D might be TRBD1 (7 bases). V shed 3 bases and J shed 4 bases, with 12 bases lying between them. The CDR3 runs to 14 residues. From germline, CDR1 is MNHEY and CDR2 SMNVEV (reference sequence). CDR3 protein: CASSLGTAGETQYF. Here the CDR3 DNA reads TGTGCCAGCAGTTTGGGGACAGCGGGAGAGACCCAGTACTTC.

The rearrangement links TRBV7-8 to TRBJ1-5; possibly TRBD1 for D (5 bases). The CDR3 has 16 residues. Per germline, CDR1 SGHVS and CDR2 FQNEAQ. Deletions cut 0 bases from V and 4 bases from J, with 13 bases between. CDR3 loop: CASSLARGRLNQPQHF. CDR3 DNA: TGTGCCAGCAGCTTAGCTCGGGGCAGACTTAATCAGCCCCAGCATTTT.

This chain links TRBV29-1 with TRBJ2-5, with 7 bases identical to TRBD2. Per the germline V gene, CDR1 is SQVTM and CDR2 is ANQGSEA. With 2 bases clipped from V and 5 bases from J, the junction kept 11 bases outside the gene matches. This CDR3 is built from 15 residues. The CDR3 region has the DNA TGCAGCGTTGAAAGGGAGCTAGCGGACTCGGAGACCCAGTACTTC. Its translation: CSVERELADSETQYF.

V and J are TRBV4-3 and TRBJ2-1, with 8 positions matching TRBD1. Trimming took 3 bases from V and 7 from J; bases not matched to a gene: 8. CDR1 is LGHNA and CDR2 is YSLEER in the germline V gene. This CDR3 contains 15 residues. The DNA of the CDR3 is TGCGCCAGCAGCCATGCCACAGGGGGGTGGAATGAGCAGTTCTTC. Residues: CASSHATGGWNEQFF.

J is TRBJ1-5 and V is TRBV7-2; the D is unclear. Looked up from germline, CDR1 is SGHTA and CDR2 is FQGNSA. This CDR3 has 12 residues. Trimming cost V 1 base and J 6 bases, with 4 bases left between them. The CDR3 reads CASSLVGQPQHF. The CDR3 region has the DNA TGTGCCAGCAGCTTAGTCGGTCAGCCCCAGCATTTT.

The rearrangement uses TRBV10-2 and TRBJ2-7; possible D gene TRBD1, 5 bases. The germline gives CDR1 WSHSY, CDR2 SAAADI. Trimming left V 2 bases short and J 2 bases short, with 25 bases between. This CDR3 spans 19 amino acids. This CDR3 reads CASSEDPRQIIRRTYEQYF. CDR3 coding DNA: TGCGCCAGCAGTGAGGACCCCCGACAGATTATACGAAGAACCTACGAGCAGTACTTC.